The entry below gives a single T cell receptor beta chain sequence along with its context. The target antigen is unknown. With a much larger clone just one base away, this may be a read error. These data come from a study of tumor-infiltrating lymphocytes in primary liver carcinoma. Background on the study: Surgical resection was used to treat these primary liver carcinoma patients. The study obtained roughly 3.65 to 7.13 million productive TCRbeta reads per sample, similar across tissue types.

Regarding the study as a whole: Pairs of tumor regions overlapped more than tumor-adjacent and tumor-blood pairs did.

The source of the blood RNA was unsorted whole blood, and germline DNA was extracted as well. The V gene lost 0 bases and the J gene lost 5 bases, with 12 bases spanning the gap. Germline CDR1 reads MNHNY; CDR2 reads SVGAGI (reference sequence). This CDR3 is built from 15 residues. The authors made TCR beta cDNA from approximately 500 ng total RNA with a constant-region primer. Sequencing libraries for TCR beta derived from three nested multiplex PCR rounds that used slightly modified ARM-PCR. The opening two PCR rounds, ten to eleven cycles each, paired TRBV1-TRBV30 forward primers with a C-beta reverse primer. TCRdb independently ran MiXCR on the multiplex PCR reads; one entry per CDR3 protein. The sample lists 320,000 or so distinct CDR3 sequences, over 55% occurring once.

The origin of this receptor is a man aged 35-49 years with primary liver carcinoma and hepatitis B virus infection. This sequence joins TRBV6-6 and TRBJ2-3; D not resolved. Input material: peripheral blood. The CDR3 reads CASSYSSRSVDTQYF. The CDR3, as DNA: TGTGCCAGCAGTTACTCGAGCAGGAGTGTAGATACGCAGTATTTT.